A single sample gave rise to the 15 T cell receptor beta chains below, sequenced in a study of blood T cell repertoires in COVID-19. Clones were sequenced by immunoSEQ multiplex PCR, and TCRdb holds only the in-frame ones, with some missing. The repertoire has tens of thousands of clones, around 87% of them found once; the top ten carry roughly 7%. What was sequenced was peripheral blood. The receptors come from a man in his 60s with acute or convalescent COVID-19.

V gene TRBV7-3 combines with J gene TRBJ2-1, with 10 positions matching TRBD2. V lost 2 bases to trimming and J lost 6 bases; unmatched junction nucleotides: 4. Looked up from germline, CDR1 is SGHTA and CDR2 is FQGTGA. This CDR3 spans 15 amino acids. The DNA for the CDR3 is TGTGCCAGCAGCTTATTGGGACTAGCGACCAATGAGCAGTTCTTC. It codes for CASSLLGLATNEQFF.

The V gene is TRBV11-2, the J gene TRBJ1-4; TRBD1 might be the D (6 bases). The V end was cut by 5 bases, the J end by 8 bases, with 21 bases between. Per the germline V gene, CDR1 is SGHAT and CDR2 is FQNNGV. This CDR3 has 16 residues. The CDR3 DNA is TGTGCCAGCAGCGATACCATGGGGGGGCTGAAGGAAAAACTGTTTTTT. Amino acid sequence: CASSDTMGGLKEKLFF.

This clone has just one count. This chain uses TRBV7-2 with TRBJ2-1, with TRBD2 as a possible D gene (5 bases). The CDR3 is made up of 15 amino acids. Germline V gene sequence: CDR1 SGHTA, CDR2 FQGNSA. Trimming stripped 3 bases from V and 2 bases from J, with 11 bases between. The CDR3 region has the DNA TGTGCCAGCAGCTTTAGCGTCACTCCCTACAATGAGCAGTTCTTC. Amino acids: CASSFSVTPYNEQFF.

The chain employs TRBV5-6 and TRBJ2-7; 11 bases match TRBD2. V shed 1 base, J shed 10 bases, and the junction held 7 bases outside the gene matches. The CDR3 sequence is 14 residues long. The germline V gene encodes CDR1 SGHDT and CDR2 YYEEEE. CDR3 sequence reads: CASSLRTSGRSQYF. CDR3 nucleotide sequence: TGTGCCAGCAGCTTGAGAACTAGCGGGAGATCACAGTACTTC.

V is TRBV5-1 and J is TRBJ1-1; perhaps TRBD1 as D (6 bases). CDR3 length equals 15 residues. Germline V CDR1 and CDR2: SGHRS, YFSETQ. V was clipped by 1 base and J by 1 base, with 11 bases between them. The CDR3 DNA reads as TGCGCCAGCAGCTTGATGACAGGTGGGAACACTGAAGCTTTCTTT. Its protein is CASSLMTGGNTEAFF.

The V gene is TRBV11-2, the J gene TRBJ1-2, with unresolved D. V lost 0 bases to trimming and J lost 3 bases, with 8 bases between them. This CDR3 comprises 14 residues. The germline V gene encodes CDR1 SGHAT and CDR2 FQNNGV. The CDR3 is CASSLDKRDYGYTF. For the CDR3, the DNA is TGTGCCAGCAGCTTAGACAAGAGGGACTATGGCTACACCTTC.

The V call is TRBV5-8, the J call TRBJ1-4; 12 nucleotides line up with TRBD1. Per germline, CDR1 SGHTS and CDR2 YDEGEE. The CDR3 loop spans 14 amino acids. Trimming removed 4 bases from V and 8 bases from J; junction bases left unmatched: 3. The CDR3 protein is CASSEGTGGEKLFF. CDR3 nucleotide sequence: TGTGCCAGCAGCGAGGGGACAGGGGGCGAAAAACTGTTTTTT.

This sequence joins TRBV5-5 and TRBJ1-1; D perhaps matches TRBD1 (5 bases). Trimming took off 1 base at V and 4 bases at J, with 11 bases between the two ends. This CDR3 is 14 amino acids long. Looked up from germline, CDR1 is SGHKS and CDR2 is YYEKEE (reference sequence). CDR3 loop: CASSLIGGGTEAFF. CDR3 DNA sequence: TGTGCCAGCAGCTTGATCGGGGGTGGCACTGAAGCTTTCTTT.

This chain connects TRBV19 to TRBJ2-3; 7 bases match TRBD2. Looked up from germline, CDR1 is LNHDA and CDR2 is SQIVND (reference sequence). V dropped 5 bases and J dropped 2; count of bases not matched to a gene: 7. The CDR3 has 15 residues. Here the CDR3 DNA reads TGTGCCAGTAGTTCTCCGGGACTACACACAGATACGCAGTATTTT. It codes for CASSSPGLHTDTQYF.

This chain joins TRBV6-5 and TRBJ1-1, with D hard to call. Germline V gene data show CDR1 as MNHEY and CDR2 as SVGAGI. This CDR3 has 11 residues. V lost 8 bases and J 5 bases, leaving 9 bases between the germline ends. The CDR3 here is CASSGETEAFF. CDR3 sequence (DNA): TGTGCCAGCTCCGGTGAGACTGAAGCTTTCTTT.

The chain employs TRBV12-3 or TRBV12-4 and TRBJ1-2, with TRBD1 matching over 7 bases. The CDR3 runs 12 residues. The V gene end was trimmed by 8 bases and the J gene end by 7 bases; junction bases not matched to a gene: 7. The CDR3 spells CASDNPGGGYTF. CDR3 nucleotide sequence: TGTGCCAGCGATAACCCAGGGGGTGGCTACACCTTC.

This clone showed up just a few times. The chain combines TRBV19 with TRBJ1-5; TRBD1 aligns across 8 bases. The germline CDR1 and CDR2 sequences are LNHDA and SQIVND (reference sequence). V trimming: 5 bases; J trimming: 3 bases; junction bases outside the gene matches: 6. The CDR3 loop spans 15 amino acids. CDR3 in amino acids: CASSGQGSFNQPQHF. CDR3 DNA sequence: TGTGCCAGTAGTGGACAGGGCTCTTTCAATCAGCCCCAGCATTTT.

V usage is TRBV5-6 and J usage is TRBJ2-7; 8 bases fit TRBD1. The CDR3 extends over 14 amino acids. Germline CDR1 and CDR2: SGHDT and YYEEEE. J was trimmed by 2 bases and V by 3 bases; bases with no gene match: 4. CDR3 loop: CASSWGQETYEQYF. CDR3 coding DNA: TGTGCCAGCAGCTGGGGACAGGAAACCTACGAGCAGTACTTC.

The chain has TRBV11-3 and TRBJ2-3; 8 bases agree with TRBD2. Trimming took 11 bases from V and 5 from J; bases not matched to a gene: 6. Germline V CDR1 and CDR2: SGHNT, YENEEA. This CDR3 has 12 residues. CDR3 residues: CAVTREGDTQYF. The DNA of the CDR3 is TGTGCCGTAACTCGGGAGGGAGATACGCAGTATTTT.

This clone was detected a few times. This same CDR3 is encoded by further DNA sequences in the sample. The CDR3 region is CASSPTGSGANVLTF. DNA for the CDR3: TGTGCCAGCTCACCCACAGGGTCTGGGGCCAACGTCCTGACTTTC. V usage is TRBV18 and J usage is TRBJ2-6, with D possibly matching TRBD1 (6 bases). The CDR3 is made up of 15 amino acids. V shed 3 bases and J shed 1 base, with 7 bases lying between them. Germline loops: CDR1 KGHSH, CDR2 LQKENI.